The 29 T cell receptor beta chains below all came from one sample that was sequenced in a study of OX40 agonist ivuxolimab in advanced cancers. This table comes from immunoSEQ multiplex PCR, and its TCRdb copy is limited to in-frame clones, with some not included. The sample contains around 100,000 clones, about 91% of which appear only once. The starting material was CD4+ or CD8+ T cells sorted from blood, obtained in a trial of the OX40 agonist ivuxolimab. These TCRs come from an adult with an advanced solid tumor such as melanoma, head and neck, liver or kidney cancer.

With regard to this clone: Germline is not matched at one junction end, which may reflect a read error. The chain joins TRBV2 to TRBJ2-5, with D hard to call. The length of the CDR3 is 13 residues. Per the germline V gene, CDR1 is SNHLY and CDR2 is FYNNEI. The CDR3 bases are TGTGCCAGCAGAGAAGCCGTTGTTGAGACCCAGTACTTC. It encodes CASREAVVETQYF.

The gene calls are TRBV2 and TRBJ2-7; TRBD1 matches 8 bases. J lost 1 base, V lost 6 bases, and 8 bases had no gene match. Germline V CDR1 and CDR2: SNHLY, FYNNEI. The CDR3 covers 15 residues. CDR3 residues: CASSPGQGFSYEQYF. The CDR3 nucleotides are TGTGCCAGCAGCCCCGGACAGGGATTTTCCTACGAGCAGTACTTC.

The table lists this clone with a count of one. CDR3 bases: TGTGCCAGCAGTTTACTAGCGGACCAATACAATGAGCAGTTCTTC. Protein sequence: CASSLLADQYNEQFF. The chain links TRBV7-2 to TRBJ2-1; 8 nucleotides align to TRBD2. The germline V gene has CDR1 SGHTA and CDR2 FQGNSA. The length of the CDR3 is 15 residues. The junction had 8 bases not matched to a gene; V was cut back by 6 bases and J by 4 bases. The variable domain in full, completed from reference TRBV7-2 and TRBJ2-1, reads GAGVSQSPSNKVTEKGKDVELRCDPISGHTALYWYRQSLGQGLEFLIYFQGNSAPDKSGLPSDRFSAERTGGSVSTLTIQRTQQEDSAVYLCASSLLADQYNEQFFGPGTRLTVL.

The chain is built from TRBV5-1 and TRBJ2-5, with 7 bases lining up with TRBD1. CDR3 length equals 15 residues. Trimming removed 2 bases from V and 5 bases from J; junction bases left unmatched: 9. Germline CDR1 is SGHRS and CDR2 is YFSETQ. For the CDR3, the DNA is TGCGCCAGCAGCTTAAGGAACAGGGGAAAGGAGACCCAGTACTTC. Amino acids: CASSLRNRGKETQYF.

This clone has just one count. This chain connects TRBV10-1 to TRBJ2-7, with D uncertain. CDR3 length: 13 residues. CDR1 and CDR2 from the germline V gene are WNHNN and SYGVQD (reference sequence). Trimming removed 5 bases at V and 3 bases at J, with 11 bases between. The CDR3 protein is CASSQAPNYEQYF. The CDR3 nucleotides read TGCGCCAGCAGTCAGGCTCCTAACTACGAGCAGTACTTC.

A single count supports this clone. The rearrangement links TRBV21-1 to TRBJ1-5. TRBV21-1 is termed a pseudogene. The CDR3 runs to 14 residues. The CDR3, as DNA: TGTGCCAGCGTATCGTGGAAGAGCAATCAGCCCCAGCATTTT. This encodes CASVSWKSNQPQHF.

Only a few counts were recorded for this clone. The chain uses TRBV16 and TRBJ2-1, with 8 bases matching TRBD2. This CDR3 is built from 18 residues. From germline, CDR1 is KGHSY and CDR2 FQNENV. J was trimmed by 5 bases and V by 2 bases; bases with no gene match: 14. CDR3 bases: TGTGCCAGCAGCCAACGTTTTCTCGGGGGGGGTAAGAACAATGAGCAGTTCTTC. As protein: CASSQRFLGGGKNNEQFF.

The chain links TRBV6-1 to TRBJ1-4; TRBD1 is a possible D gene (5 bases). Germline V gene lookup returns CDR1 MNHNS and CDR2 SASEGT. CDR3 length: 17 amino acids. V lost 2 bases, J lost 4 bases, and 17 bases lay in between. The CDR3 is CASSERGGGRINEKLFF. DNA for the CDR3: TGTGCCAGCAGTGAAAGGGGCGGAGGGAGAATTAATGAAAAACTGTTTTTT.

The chain has TRBV28 and TRBJ2-6, with a tentative D call TRBD1 (6 bases). Trimming left V 3 bases short and J 2 bases short, with 23 bases between. The CDR3 is made up of 20 amino acids. The germline V gene encodes CDR1 MDHEN and CDR2 SYDVKM. Written as DNA, the CDR3 is TGTGCCAGCAGTTTTAGAGGAAAAAGGGGGTATTGGACTGGGGCCAACGTCCTGACTTTC. Translating gives CASSFRGKRGYWTGANVLTF.

V gene TRBV6-1 combines with J gene TRBJ2-7; 8 nucleotides align to TRBD1. With V trimmed by 1 base and J by 6 bases, 5 bases remained unmatched. Germline CDR1 and CDR2: MNHNS and SASEGT. The CDR3 loop spans 14 amino acids. CDR3 protein: CASSEVGQESEQYF. The CDR3 nucleotides read TGTGCCAGCAGTGAAGTGGGACAGGAATCCGAGCAGTACTTC.

The rearrangement joins TRBV6-1 to TRBJ2-1; D might be TRBD2 (6 bases). The CDR3 sequence is 13 residues long. The V end lost 11 bases, the J end lost 0 bases, and 11 bases lay between the germline ends. Germline V gene sequence: CDR1 MNHNS, CDR2 SASEGT. In nucleotides, the CDR3 is TGTGCCGGAGGGACGGTCTCCTACAATGAGCAGTTCTTC. As protein: CAGGTVSYNEQFF.

This chain joins TRBV28 and TRBJ1-5; unclear D gene. With 3 bases removed from V and 6 bases from J, the gap between germline ends came to 9 bases. Germline values: CDR1 MDHEN, CDR2 SYDVKM. CDR3 length equals 13 residues. This CDR3 is CASSLRVGQPQHF. CDR3 DNA sequence: TGTGCCAGCAGTTTGAGGGTAGGTCAGCCCCAGCATTTT.

CDR3 amino acids: CASSTTGFGGNTIYF. The CDR3 DNA reads TGTGCCAGTAGTACGACAGGGTTCGGTGGAAACACCATATATTTT. The chain recombines TRBV19 with TRBJ1-3, with 7 positions matching TRBD1. The germline V gene has CDR1 LNHDA and CDR2 SQIVND (reference sequence). J lost 3 bases, V lost 4 bases, and 6 bases had no gene match. This CDR3 is 15 amino acids long.

This clone was seen once. The V gene is TRBV30, the J gene TRBJ2-1; D is undetermined. This CDR3 is 12 amino acids long. Trimming left V 2 bases short and J 6 bases short, with 8 bases between. Germline values: CDR1 GTSNPN, CDR2 SVGIG (reference sequence). The CDR3 coding sequence is TGTGCCTGGAGTCCTTATACCAATGAGCAGTTCTTC. Protein product: CAWSPYTNEQFF.

The chain links TRBV6-5 to TRBJ2-7; no firm D call. Trimming shortened V by 0 bases and J by 7 bases, and 13 bases separated the two germline ends. The CDR3 covers 14 residues. Germline V gene sequence: CDR1 MNHEY, CDR2 SVGAGI. CDR3 protein: CASSYSGPLREQYF. The CDR3 nucleotides are TGTGCCAGCAGTTACTCAGGCCCCCTCCGAGAGCAGTACTTC.

The rearrangement uses TRBV28 and TRBJ1-3; tentative D call: TRBD1 (5 bases). The germline V gene encodes CDR1 MDHEN and CDR2 SYDVKM. V lost 2 bases and J lost 0, with 8 bases in between. This CDR3 is built from 15 residues. CDR3 sequence: CASSLGGDSGNTIYF. DNA of the CDR3: TGTGCCAGCAGTTTAGGGGGAGACTCTGGAAACACCATATATTTT.

V gene TRBV5-1 combines with J gene TRBJ1-4; the D gene is possibly TRBD1 (6 bases). This CDR3 contains 14 residues. CDR1 is SGHRS and CDR2 is YFSETQ in the germline V gene. Trimming shortened V by 4 bases and J by 8 bases, and 15 bases separated the two germline ends. CDR3 sequence reads: CASSTGQGKEKLFF. CDR3 nucleotide sequence: TGCGCCAGCAGCACGGGACAAGGGAAAGAAAAACTGTTTTTT. Complete variable domain (other parts from reference TRBV5-1 and TRBJ1-4): KAGVTQTPRYLIKTRGQQVTLSCSPISGHRSVSWYQQTPGQGLQFLFEYFSETQRNKGNFPGRFSGRQFSNSRSEMNVSTLELGDSALYLCASSTGQGKEKLFFGSGTQLSVL.

The chain couples TRBV11-2 to TRBJ1-1; D is ambiguous. Looked up from germline, CDR1 is SGHAT and CDR2 is FQNNGV. V dropped 5 bases and J dropped 6 bases, with 10 bases sitting between them. The CDR3 runs to 12 residues. The CDR3 DNA reads TGTGCCAGCAGCCCGTCGTTGGCTGAAGCTTTCTTT. Translated, it gives CASSPSLAEAFF.

V is TRBV19 and J is TRBJ1-5; 7 bases are shared with TRBD1. J was trimmed by 0 bases and V by 4 bases; bases with no gene match: 3. The CDR3 loop spans 15 amino acids. Germline-derived CDR1 and CDR2 are LNHDA and SQIVND (reference sequence). As DNA, the CDR3 is TGTGCCAGTAGTACCGGGACAGTTAGCAATCAGCCCCAGCATTTT. This encodes CASSTGTVSNQPQHF.

The V and J genes are TRBV28 and TRBJ1-2, with D possibly being TRBD1 (5 bases). The CDR3 spans 13 residues. CDR1 is MDHEN and CDR2 is SYDVKM in the germline V gene. V was clipped by 7 bases and J by 7 bases, with 16 bases between them. For the CDR3, the DNA is TGTGCCAGCACGAGAGGGGATCGAGGTGGCTACACCTTC. Its translation is CASTRGDRGGYTF.

The chain is built from TRBV5-1 and TRBJ2-1, with 11 bases matching TRBD2. After removal of 2 bases from V and 6 bases from J, the junction contained 4 bases not matched to a gene. The CDR3 loop spans 15 amino acids. CDR1 and CDR2 (germline): SGHRS, YFSETQ. This CDR3 reads CASSFAGLAGNEQFF. The CDR3 DNA is TGCGCCAGCAGCTTCGCCGGACTAGCGGGCAATGAGCAGTTCTTC. Based on the CDR3 plus reference TRBV5-1 and TRBJ2-1, the full variable domain is KAGVTQTPRYLIKTRGQQVTLSCSPISGHRSVSWYQQTPGQGLQFLFEYFSETQRNKGNFPGRFSGRQFSNSRSEMNVSTLELGDSALYLCASSFAGLAGNEQFFGPGTRLTVL.

The chain links TRBV29-1 to TRBJ1-2; no definite D call. Trimming left V 5 bases short and J 4 bases short, with 17 bases between. The CDR3 has 14 amino acids. Germline V gives CDR1 SQVTM, CDR2 ANQGSEA. CDR3 sequence: CSVYGGSDSYGYTF. In nucleotides, the CDR3 is TGCAGCGTTTATGGAGGGTCCGATTCCTATGGCTACACCTTC.

The chain carries TRBV5-1 and TRBJ2-7; possible D gene TRBD1, 6 bases. This CDR3 is 13 amino acids long. V was cut by 2 bases and J by 6 bases, with 12 bases left in between. CDR1 and CDR2 from the germline V gene are SGHRS and YFSETQ. The CDR3 protein is CASSFMDRTEQYF. In DNA form, the CDR3 reads TGCGCCAGCAGCTTTATGGACAGAACCGAGCAGTACTTC.

V usage is TRBV5-1 and J usage is TRBJ2-5; a weak D match, TRBD1 (6 bases). V dropped 4 bases and J dropped 3 bases, with 16 bases sitting between them. Germline V gives CDR1 SGHRS, CDR2 YFSETQ. CDR3 length equals 15 residues. CDR3 DNA sequence: TGCGCCAGCAGCGCCAATACAGGGCGCGAAGAGACCCAGTACTTC. Translated, it gives CASSANTGREETQYF.

This clone is a singleton in its sample. This chain uses TRBV11-2 with TRBJ1-1; D remains ambiguous. The CDR3 consists of 13 residues. Germline lookup yields CDR1 SGHAT and CDR2 FQNNGV. The germline V and J ends were trimmed by 5 bases and 8 bases, with 15 bases remaining between them. The CDR3: CASSPQGVGEAFF. The CDR3 nucleotides are TGTGCCAGCAGCCCCCAAGGCGTCGGGGAAGCTTTCTTT.

The chain links TRBV18 to TRBJ2-1; D perhaps matches TRBD2 (5 bases). V lost 0 bases and J 4 bases, leaving 13 bases between the germline ends. Germline V gene data show CDR1 as KGHSH and CDR2 as LQKENI. The CDR3 extends over 16 amino acids. Written as DNA, the CDR3 is TGTGCCAGCTCACCACCGGCGTCGGGAACATACAATGAGCAGTTCTTC. Encoded protein: CASSPPASGTYNEQFF. The full variable domain, with the rest looked up from reference TRBV18 and TRBJ2-1, is NAGVMQNPRHLVRRRGQEARLRCSPMKGHSHVYWYRQLPEEGLKFMVYLQKENIIDESGMPKERFSAEFPKEGPSILRIQQVVRGDSAAYFCASSPPASGTYNEQFFGPGTRLTVL.

The chain carries TRBV7-2 and TRBJ2-7; 12 bases are a match to TRBD2. V was pared by 6 bases and J by 5 bases, with 8 bases of the junction left unmatched. The CDR3 runs 15 residues. Germline V lookup: CDR1 SGHTA, CDR2 FQGNSA. CDR3 sequence reads: CASSQTSGSGHEQYF. In DNA, the CDR3 is TGTGCCAGCAGTCAGACTAGCGGGAGCGGGCACGAGCAGTACTTC. The entire variable domain, with the rest obtained from reference TRBV7-2 and TRBJ2-7, is as follows: GAGVSQSPSNKVTEKGKDVELRCDPISGHTALYWYRQSLGQGLEFLIYFQGNSAPDKSGLPSDRFSAERTGGSVSTLTIQRTQQEDSAVYLCASSQTSGSGHEQYFGPGTRLTVT.

The chain carries TRBV4-1 and TRBJ1-5; D gene uncertain. In germline, CDR1 is MGHRA, CDR2 YSYEKL. Trimming took off 4 bases at V and 0 bases at J, with 13 bases between the two ends. This CDR3 contains 16 residues. The CDR3 sequence: CASSPIGRNSNQPQHF. CDR3 DNA: TGCGCCAGCAGCCCGATAGGACGGAATAGCAATCAGCCCCAGCATTTT.

The chain recombines TRBV5-6 with TRBJ1-3, with D perhaps TRBD1 (5 bases). The CDR3 totals 15 residues. The germline V gene encodes CDR1 SGHDT and CDR2 YYEEEE. Trimming stripped 4 bases from V and 7 bases from J, with 18 bases between. The CDR3 here is CASSRDRPGWNTIYF. In DNA form, the CDR3 reads TGTGCCAGCAGCCGAGACAGACCGGGGTGGAACACCATATATTTT.